Sequencing of this T cell receptor (beta chain) was carried out in a study of PD-L1 blockade in urothelial cancer. Across the whole study: About nine tenths of the roughly 29 patients were men with bladder-origin urothelial cancer.

Time point indicated: pretreatment peripheral blood. Patient sample counts ranged from 1 to 8, pretreatment and on-treatment. Trimming removed 4 bases at V and 0 bases at J, with 6 bases between. The CDR3 runs 13 residues. In germline, CDR1 is SGHRS, CDR2 YFSETQ. Comments on this clone: Its specificity is unknown.

General study findings and limits: Durable-benefit patients expanded tumor-associated blood clones more at 3 weeks.

TCRdb's copy holds only in-frame clones and misses some; the assay was immunoSEQ multiplex PCR. The sample has 70,000 or so clones; 75% to 90% are singletons. The sample consisted of PBMCs, taken around atezolizumab (anti-PD-L1) treatment. V gene TRBV5-1 combines with J gene TRBJ2-3, with D unclear. The sequence derives from a man aged 65 to 85 with urothelial cancer. The chain's CDR3 is CASSLFSTDTQYF. In nucleotides, the CDR3 is TGCGCCAGCAGCCTCTTTAGCACAGATACGCAGTATTTT.